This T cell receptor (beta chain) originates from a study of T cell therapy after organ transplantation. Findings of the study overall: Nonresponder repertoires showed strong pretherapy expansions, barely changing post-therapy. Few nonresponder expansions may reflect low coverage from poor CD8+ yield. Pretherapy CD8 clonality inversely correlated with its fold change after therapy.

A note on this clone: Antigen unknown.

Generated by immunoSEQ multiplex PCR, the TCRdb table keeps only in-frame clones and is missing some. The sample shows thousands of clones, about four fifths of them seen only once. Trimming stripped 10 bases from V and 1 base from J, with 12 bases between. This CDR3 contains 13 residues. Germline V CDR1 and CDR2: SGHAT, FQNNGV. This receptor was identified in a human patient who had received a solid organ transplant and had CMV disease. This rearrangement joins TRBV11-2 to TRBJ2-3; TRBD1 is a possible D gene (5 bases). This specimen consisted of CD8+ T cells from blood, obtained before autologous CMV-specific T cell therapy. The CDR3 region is CAISQGRTDTQYF. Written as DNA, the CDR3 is TGTGCCATTTCGCAGGGCCGCACAGATACGCAGTATTTT.